This TCR beta chain was observed in a study of blood T cell repertoires in COVID-19 (dated by TCRdb to about 2020). Study-level background: Collaborator samples came from the United States, Italy and Spain and covered acute and convalescent phases of COVID-19. The material from the prospective study consisted of cDNA or gDNA derived from T cells, B-cell-depleted T cells, or PBMCs. Where available, HLA class I and class II types were taken from metadata supplied by the sample provider and were not determined by assay-based typing. The sample metadata nearly always contained a de-identified subject ID, COVID-19 status, age in years and sex. Samples were obtained from the ongoing ImmuneRACE study (first 160 participants) and from approximately 1,200 subjects provided by 6 global collaborators. The repertoires were made available in a free public database intended to serve as a resource for research on the immune response to SARS-CoV-2. The dataset comprised deeply sampled blood TCRbeta repertoires from subjects exposed to, actively infected with, or recovered from COVID-19. Overall study outcomes, separate from this receptor: The quantity of clinical and demographic metadata differed by source and by participant and was supplied without curation.

TCRbeta CDR3 regions were amplified from genomic DNA by means of the immunoSEQ Assay, a bias-controlled multiplex PCR. The source study handled its data this way. The number of nucleated cells in each sample was estimated by amplification of reference gene primers within the assay. Sequence reads were collapsed and filtered to measure the absolute abundance of every unique TCRbeta CDR3 rearrangement. For each sample, productive Simpson clonality was calculated as the square root of Simpson's diversity index across productive rearrangements. TCRdb stores this immuneACCESS table with in-frame sequences only. Part of the clones is absent; in the studies checked, under half of the shortfall reflects unresolved V genes, and no reason is known for the rest. D and trimming come from the DNA, and the V and J calls and clone size come from that table. In all, the sample holds 150,000 to 200,000 clones, and 65% to 85% of those were seen once. Roughly 9.5% of the sample is taken by the ten largest.

The collaborating institutions used their own protocols to collect whole blood in K2EDTA tubes. Collaborator samples were shipped for TCRbeta analysis as frozen whole blood, isolated PBMCs, or DNA extracted from either sample type. This clone was recorded a few times. Its antigen remains unidentified. Base-call qualities are not available, and no considerably larger clone is one nucleotide away. V ends up 5 bases short and J 2 bases short, with an unmatched junction base count of 5. Looking up the germline V gene (reference sequence) yields CDR1 LGHDT and CDR2 YNNKEL. Inclusive of the bounding cysteine and phenylalanine, the CDR3 is 15 residues long. Of all the DNA, just the CDR3 is kept, 45 bases in frame from base 1.

The sequence was obtained from a woman at least 80 years old with active or convalescent COVID-19. What was sequenced was peripheral blood. The chain is encoded by TRBV3-1 (or the pseudogene TRBV3-2) joined to TRBJ2-3; 9 nucleotides in the junction match TRBD2. The DNA reads TGTGCCAGCAGCATAGCGGGGGAAACCACAGATACGCAGTATTTT. Translated, it reads CASSIAGETTDTQYF.